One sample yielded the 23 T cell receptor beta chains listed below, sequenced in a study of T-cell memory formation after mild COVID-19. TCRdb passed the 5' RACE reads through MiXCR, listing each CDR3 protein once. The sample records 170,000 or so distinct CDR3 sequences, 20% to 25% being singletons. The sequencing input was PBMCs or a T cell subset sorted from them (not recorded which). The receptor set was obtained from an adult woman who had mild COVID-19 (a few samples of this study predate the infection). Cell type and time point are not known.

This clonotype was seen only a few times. The CDR3 reads CASSPGGGRATNEKLFF. For the CDR3, the DNA is TGTGCCAGCAGCCCCGGCGGAGGGCGTGCAACTAATGAAAAACTGTTTTTT. The rearrangement uses TRBV7-2 and TRBJ1-4; D remains unclear. The CDR3 extends over 17 amino acids. V lost 5 bases, J lost 0 bases, and 16 bases lay in between. The germline gives CDR1 SGHTA, CDR2 FQGNSA.

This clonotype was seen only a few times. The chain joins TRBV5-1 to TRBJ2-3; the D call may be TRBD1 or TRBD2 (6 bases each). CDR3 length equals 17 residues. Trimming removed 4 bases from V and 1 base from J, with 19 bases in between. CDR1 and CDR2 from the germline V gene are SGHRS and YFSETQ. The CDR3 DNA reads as TGCGCCAGCAGCCCCTTTAACCCGGGGGCGGGCACAGATACGCAGTATTTT. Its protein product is CASSPFNPGAGTDTQYF.

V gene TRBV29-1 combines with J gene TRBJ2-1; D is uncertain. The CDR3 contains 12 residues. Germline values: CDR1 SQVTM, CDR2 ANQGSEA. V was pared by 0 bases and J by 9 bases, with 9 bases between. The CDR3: CSVEDSRSEQFF. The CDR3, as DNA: TGCAGCGTTGAAGATTCCAGGAGTGAGCAGTTCTTC.

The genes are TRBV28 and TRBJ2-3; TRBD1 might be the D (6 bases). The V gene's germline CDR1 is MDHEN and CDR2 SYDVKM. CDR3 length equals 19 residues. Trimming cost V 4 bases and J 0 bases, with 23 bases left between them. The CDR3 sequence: CASSSPYLDRSTSTDTQYF. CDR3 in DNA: TGTGCCAGCAGTTCCCCTTACCTGGACAGATCTACTAGCACAGATACGCAGTATTTT.

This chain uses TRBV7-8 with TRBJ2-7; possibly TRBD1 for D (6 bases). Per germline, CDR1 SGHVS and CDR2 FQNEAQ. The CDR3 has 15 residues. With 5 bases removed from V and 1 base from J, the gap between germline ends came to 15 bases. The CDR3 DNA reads TGTGCCAGCAGCCATACAGGGTTAACTTCCTACGAGCAGTACTTC. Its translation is CASSHTGLTSYEQYF.

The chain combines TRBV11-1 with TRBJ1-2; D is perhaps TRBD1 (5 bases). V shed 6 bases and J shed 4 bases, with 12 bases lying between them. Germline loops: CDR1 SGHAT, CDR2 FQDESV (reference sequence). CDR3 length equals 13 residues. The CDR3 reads CASSASGTYGYTF. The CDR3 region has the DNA TGTGCCAGCAGTGCGTCGGGGACCTATGGCTACACCTTC.

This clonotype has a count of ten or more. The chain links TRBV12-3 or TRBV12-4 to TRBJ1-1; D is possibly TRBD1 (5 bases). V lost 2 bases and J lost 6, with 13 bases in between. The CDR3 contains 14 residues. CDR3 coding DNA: TGTGCCAGCAGTTTAAGGAGTTGGGGCCCTGAAGCTTTCTTT. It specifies CASSLRSWGPEAFF.

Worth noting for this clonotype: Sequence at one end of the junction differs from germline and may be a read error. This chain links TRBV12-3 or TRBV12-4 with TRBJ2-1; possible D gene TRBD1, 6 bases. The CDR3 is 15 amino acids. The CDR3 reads CASSLEGVSYNEQFF. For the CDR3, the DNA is TGTGCCAGCAGCTTAGAGGGGGTATCCTACAATGAGCAGTTCTTC.

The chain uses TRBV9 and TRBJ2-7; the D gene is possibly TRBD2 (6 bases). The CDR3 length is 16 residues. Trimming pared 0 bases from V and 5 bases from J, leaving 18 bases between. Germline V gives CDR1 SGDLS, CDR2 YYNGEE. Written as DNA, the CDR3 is TGTGCCAGCAGCGTAGGGGGCACCGGGGGATCCCACGAGCAGTACTTC. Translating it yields CASSVGGTGGSHEQYF.

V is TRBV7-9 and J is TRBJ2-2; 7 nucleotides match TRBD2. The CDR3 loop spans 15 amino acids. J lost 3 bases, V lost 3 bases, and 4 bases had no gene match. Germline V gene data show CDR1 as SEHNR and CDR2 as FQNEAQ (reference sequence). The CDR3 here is CASSFALAHTGELFF. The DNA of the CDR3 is TGTGCCAGCAGCTTCGCACTAGCGCACACCGGGGAGCTGTTTTTT.

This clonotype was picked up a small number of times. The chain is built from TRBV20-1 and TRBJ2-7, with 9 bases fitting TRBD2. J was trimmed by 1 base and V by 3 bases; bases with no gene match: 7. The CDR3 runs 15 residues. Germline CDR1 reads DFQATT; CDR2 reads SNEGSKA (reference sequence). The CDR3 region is CSARLLAGRSYEQYF. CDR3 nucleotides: TGCAGTGCTAGGCTACTAGCGGGCCGGTCCTACGAGCAGTACTTC.

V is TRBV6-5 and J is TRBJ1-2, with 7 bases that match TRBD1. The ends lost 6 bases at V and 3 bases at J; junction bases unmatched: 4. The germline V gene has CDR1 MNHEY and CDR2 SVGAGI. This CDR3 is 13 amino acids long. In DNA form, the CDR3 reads TGTGCCAGCAGAGGGGACAGCTACTATGGCTACACCTTC. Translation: CASRGDSYYGYTF.

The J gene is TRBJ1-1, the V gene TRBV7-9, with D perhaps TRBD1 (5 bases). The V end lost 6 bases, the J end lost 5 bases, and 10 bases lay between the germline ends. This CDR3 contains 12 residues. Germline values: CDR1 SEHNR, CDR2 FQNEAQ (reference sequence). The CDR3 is CASRRGETEAFF. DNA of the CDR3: TGTGCCAGCAGACGGGGGGAAACTGAAGCTTTCTTT.

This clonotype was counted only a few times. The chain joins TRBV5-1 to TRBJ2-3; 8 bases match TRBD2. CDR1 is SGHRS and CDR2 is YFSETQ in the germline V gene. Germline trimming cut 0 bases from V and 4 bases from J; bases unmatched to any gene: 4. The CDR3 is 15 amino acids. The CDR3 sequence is CASSLASGGADTQYF. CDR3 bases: TGCGCCAGCAGCTTGGCAAGCGGGGGCGCAGATACGCAGTATTTT. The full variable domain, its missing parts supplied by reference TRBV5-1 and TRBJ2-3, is KAGVTQTPRYLIKTRGQQVTLSCSPISGHRSVSWYQQTPGQGLQFLFEYFSETQRNKGNFPGRFSGRQFSNSRSEMNVSTLELGDSALYLCASSLASGGADTQYFGPGTRLTVL.

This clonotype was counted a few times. Written as DNA, the CDR3 is TGTGCCACCAGTGATCTACAGGGGGCGACCCCCGGGGAGCTGTTTTTT. Translated, it gives CATSDLQGATPGELFF. The chain uses TRBV24-1 and TRBJ2-2; 9 nucleotides line up with TRBD1. J gave up 6 bases and V 3 bases, and 7 bases lay outside the gene matches. Looked up from germline, CDR1 is KGHDR and CDR2 is SFDVKD. The CDR3 consists of 16 residues.

CDR3 coding DNA: TGCAGTGCCACCCTACAGCGTTTCGATACGCAGTATTTT. Its translation is CSATLQRFDTQYF. The V gene is TRBV20-1, the J gene TRBJ2-3; unclear D gene. Trimming pared 6 bases from V and 6 bases from J, leaving 16 bases between. The germline V gene has CDR1 DFQATT and CDR2 SNEGSKA (reference sequence). The CDR3 consists of 13 residues.

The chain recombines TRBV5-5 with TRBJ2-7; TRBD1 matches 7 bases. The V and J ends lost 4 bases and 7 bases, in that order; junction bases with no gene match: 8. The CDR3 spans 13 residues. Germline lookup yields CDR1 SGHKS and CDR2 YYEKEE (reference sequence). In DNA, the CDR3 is TGTGCCAGCAGCGAGGGACAGCCCGGAGAGCAGTACTTC. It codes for CASSEGQPGEQYF.

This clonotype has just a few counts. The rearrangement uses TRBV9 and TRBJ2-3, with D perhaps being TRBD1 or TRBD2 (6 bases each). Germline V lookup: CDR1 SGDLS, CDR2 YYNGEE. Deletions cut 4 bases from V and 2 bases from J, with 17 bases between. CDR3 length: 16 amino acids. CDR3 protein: CASSPGAGLLTDTQYF. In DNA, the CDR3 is TGTGCCAGCAGCCCGGGGGCTGGCTTACTCACAGATACGCAGTATTTT.

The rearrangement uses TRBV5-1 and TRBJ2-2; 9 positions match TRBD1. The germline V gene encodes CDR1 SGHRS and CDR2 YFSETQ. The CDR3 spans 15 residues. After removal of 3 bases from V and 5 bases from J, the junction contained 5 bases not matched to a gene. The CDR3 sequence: CASSSGQGKTGELFF. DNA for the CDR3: TGCGCCAGCAGCTCGGGACAGGGAAAAACCGGGGAGCTGTTTTTT. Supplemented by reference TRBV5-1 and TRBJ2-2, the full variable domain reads KAGVTQTPRYLIKTRGQQVTLSCSPISGHRSVSWYQQTPGQGLQFLFEYFSETQRNKGNFPGRFSGRQFSNSRSEMNVSTLELGDSALYLCASSSGQGKTGELFFGEGSRLTVL.

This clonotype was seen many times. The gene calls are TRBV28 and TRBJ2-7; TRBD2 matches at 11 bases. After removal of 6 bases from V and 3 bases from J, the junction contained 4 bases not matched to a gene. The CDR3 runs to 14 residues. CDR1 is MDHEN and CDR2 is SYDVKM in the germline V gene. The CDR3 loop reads CASRGTSGSYEQYF. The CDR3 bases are TGTGCCAGCAGAGGTACTAGCGGGAGCTACGAGCAGTACTTC.

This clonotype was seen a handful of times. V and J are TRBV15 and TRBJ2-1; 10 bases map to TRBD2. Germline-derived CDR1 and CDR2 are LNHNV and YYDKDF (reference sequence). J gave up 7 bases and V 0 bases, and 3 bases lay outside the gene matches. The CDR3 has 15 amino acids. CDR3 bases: TGTGCCACCAGCAGAGAGTCACTAGCGGGGAATGAGCAGTTCTTC. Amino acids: CATSRESLAGNEQFF.

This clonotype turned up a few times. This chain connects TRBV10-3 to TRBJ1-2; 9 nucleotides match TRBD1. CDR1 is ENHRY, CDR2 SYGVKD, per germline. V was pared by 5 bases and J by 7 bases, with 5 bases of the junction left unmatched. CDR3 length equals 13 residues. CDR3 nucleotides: TGTGCCATCAGTCCACAGGGGGCTGGTGGCTACACCTTC. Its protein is CAISPQGAGGYTF.

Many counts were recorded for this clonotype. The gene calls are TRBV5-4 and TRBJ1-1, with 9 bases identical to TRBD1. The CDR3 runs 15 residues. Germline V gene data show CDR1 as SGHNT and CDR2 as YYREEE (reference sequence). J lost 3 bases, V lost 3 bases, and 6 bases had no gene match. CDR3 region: CASSSTGGADTEAFF. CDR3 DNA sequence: TGTGCCAGCAGCTCTACAGGGGGCGCGGACACTGAAGCTTTCTTT.